Below, 32 T cell receptor beta chains from the same sample are listed, as sequenced in a study of shared clonotypes between healthy human individuals. Only in-frame clones appear in the TCRdb table, and some are missing; sequencing was by immunoSEQ multiplex PCR. The sample has about 2.2 million clones; around 93% are singletons. Naive CD8 cells were CD45RO-negative, positively selected for CCR7, excluding terminally differentiated effector memory CD45RA+ cells. Sequencing was carried out using naive CD8+ T cells from PBMCs. All receptors come from a man younger than 35 in good health. Some clones in this sample may be carry-over from other donors' samples.

This clone was seen once. V is TRBV27 and J is TRBJ2-7; either TRBD1 or TRBD2 may fit D (5 bases each). The CDR3 loop spans 16 amino acids. In germline, CDR1 is MNHEY, CDR2 SMNVEV (reference sequence). V lost 3 bases, J lost 6 bases, and 21 bases lay in between. The CDR3 DNA is TGTGCCAGCAGTTTGAGCCCAGGGACCCCATTAGGCGAGCAGTACTTC. It specifies CASSLSPGTPLGEQYF.

The chain joins TRBV7-9 to TRBJ2-1, with D possibly matching TRBD2 (6 bases). The germline V gene encodes CDR1 SEHNR and CDR2 FQNEAQ (reference sequence). This CDR3 region has 15 residues. V shed 4 bases and J shed 10 bases, with 20 bases lying between them. The DNA of the CDR3 is TGTGCCAGCAGCTCCGCGGGGTCCGCTTCGTGGGAGCAGTTCTTC. Residues: CASSSAGSASWEQFF.

The rearrangement links TRBV18 to TRBJ2-5; the match to TRBD2 covers 10 bases. After removal of 1 base from V and 1 base from J, the junction contained 12 bases not matched to a gene. Germline CDR1 is KGHSH and CDR2 is LQKENI. The CDR3 consists of 19 residues. The CDR3 coding sequence is TGTGCCAGCTCACCACAGCGGCCGACTAGCGGGTTACTCCAAGAGACCCAGTACTTC. This translates into CASSPQRPTSGLLQETQYF.

This chain joins TRBV5-5 and TRBJ1-2; no clear D. Germline-derived CDR1 and CDR2 are SGHKS and YYEKEE (reference sequence). V was cut by 0 bases and J by 0 bases, with 9 bases left in between. There are 15 residues in the CDR3. The CDR3 DNA sequence: TGTGCCAGCAGCTTGGCCCGGACTTCTAACTATGGCTACACCTTC. Translating gives CASSLARTSNYGYTF.

This chain links TRBV5-5 with TRBJ2-7, with D unclear. This CDR3 is 12 amino acids long. Germline V CDR1 and CDR2: SGHKS, YYEKEE (reference sequence). The germline V and J ends were trimmed by 3 bases and 3 bases, with 7 bases remaining between them. In nucleotides, the CDR3 is TGTGCCAGCAGCTCCGGCCTCTACGAGCAGTACTTC. Its protein is CASSSGLYEQYF.

V is TRBV27 and J is TRBJ1-5; tentative D call: TRBD1 (6 bases). V lost 6 bases and J 0 bases, leaving 6 bases between the germline ends. CDR1 is MNHEY and CDR2 is SMNVEV in the germline V gene (reference sequence). The CDR3 runs 13 residues. DNA for the CDR3: TGTGCCAGCAGGGGGGCTAGCAATCAGCCCCAGCATTTT. The encoded protein is CASRGASNQPQHF.

The chain employs TRBV5-1 and TRBJ2-3; 9 bases agree with TRBD1. From germline, CDR1 is SGHRS and CDR2 YFSETQ. This CDR3 spans 14 amino acids. V lost 5 bases and J lost 4; bases outside the gene matches: 5. CDR3 residues: CASRGGTGSDTQYF. CDR3 coding DNA: TGCGCCAGCAGGGGAGGGACAGGGTCAGATACGCAGTATTTT.

J is TRBJ1-5 and V is TRBV9; no clear D gene. CDR1 and CDR2 from the germline V gene are SGDLS and YYNGEE. The CDR3 contains 13 residues. Between the trimmed V and J ends, which lost 1 base and 6 bases, there was a span of 8 bases. This CDR3 reads CASSVSEIQPQHF. DNA for the CDR3: TGTGCCAGCAGCGTATCAGAGATTCAGCCCCAGCATTTT.

The chain has TRBV6-5 and TRBJ2-3; the D gene is possibly TRBD1 (5 bases). CDR3 length: 15 residues. Germline-derived CDR1 and CDR2 are MNHEY and SVGAGI. Trimming removed 2 bases from V and 0 bases from J, with 9 bases in between. In DNA form, the CDR3 reads TGTGCCAGCAGTTACGGACATTTTAGCACAGATACGCAGTATTTT. Residues: CASSYGHFSTDTQYF.

In DNA, the CDR3 is TGCGCCAGCAGCCATACGGGACAGGGGCCCTACGAGCAGTACTTC. Translated, it gives CASSHTGQGPYEQYF. This chain links TRBV4-3 with TRBJ2-5; 10 positions match TRBD1. TRBJ2-7 explains the end of the DNA better; the J call may be wrong. Germline lookup yields CDR1 LGHNA and CDR2 YSLEER. The CDR3 spans 15 residues.

This chain connects TRBV11-2 to TRBJ1-1; 8 nucleotides align to TRBD1. This CDR3 spans 15 amino acids. The germline V gene encodes CDR1 SGHAT and CDR2 FQNNGV. V lost 2 bases, J lost 6 bases, and 8 bases stayed unmatched. CDR3 DNA: TGTGCCAGCAGCTTAATCCCAGACAGGGGTCCTGAAGCTTTCTTT. It specifies CASSLIPDRGPEAFF.

The chain joins TRBV15 to TRBJ1-2, with 8 bases identical to TRBD1. Germline V lookup: CDR1 LNHNV, CDR2 YYDKDF (reference sequence). V was pared by 7 bases and J by 6 bases, with 7 bases of the junction left unmatched. This CDR3 has 13 residues. CDR3: CATIGGQEDGYTF. In nucleotides, the CDR3 is TGTGCCACCATCGGGGGACAGGAGGATGGCTACACCTTC.

CDR3 residues: CASSLTTVSGNTIYF. In DNA, the CDR3 is TGTGCCAGCAGCTTAACGACAGTCTCTGGAAACACCATATATTTT. The chain uses TRBV11-2 and TRBJ1-3, with D tentatively TRBD1 (5 bases). CDR1 is SGHAT, CDR2 FQNNGV, per germline. There are 15 residues in the CDR3. V gave up 2 bases and J gave up 0 bases, with 8 bases separating them. The full variable domain, in which reference TRBV11-2 and TRBJ1-3 provide the parts outside the CDR3, is EAGVAQSPRYKIIEKRQSVAFWCNPISGHATLYWYQQILGQGPKLLIQFQNNGVVDDSQLPKDRFSAERLKGVDSTLKIQPAKLEDSAVYLCASSLTTVSGNTIYFGEGSWLTVV.

This clone was observed a few times. This rearrangement joins TRBV7-9 to TRBJ1-5; D not resolved. Trimming took 1 base from V and 0 from J, leaving 10 bases between them. Looked up from germline, CDR1 is SEHNR and CDR2 is FQNEAQ (reference sequence). The CDR3 runs to 16 residues. CDR3 DNA: TGTGCCAGCAGCTTAGGTTCTGTATATAGCAATCAGCCCCAGCATTTT. This encodes CASSLGSVYSNQPQHF.

The V call is TRBV7-2, the J call TRBJ2-2; 14 bases fit TRBD2. CDR1 is SGHTA and CDR2 is FQGNSA in the germline V gene. The CDR3 loop spans 18 amino acids. V lost 1 base, J lost 4 bases, and 5 bases stayed unmatched. This CDR3 reads CASSLGLAGGPSTGELFF. The CDR3 bases are TGTGCCAGCAGCTTAGGACTAGCGGGAGGGCCCAGCACCGGGGAGCTGTTTTTT. Combining the CDR3 with reference TRBV7-2 and TRBJ2-2 gives the whole variable domain GAGVSQSPSNKVTEKGKDVELRCDPISGHTALYWYRQSLGQGLEFLIYFQGNSAPDKSGLPSDRFSAERTGGSVSTLTIQRTQQEDSAVYLCASSLGLAGGPSTGELFFGEGSRLTVL.

The V gene is TRBV7-6, the J gene TRBJ2-7; 7 positions agree with TRBD1. The V and J ends lost 1 base and 6 bases, in that order; junction bases with no gene match: 9. The germline V gene has CDR1 SGHVS and CDR2 FNYEAQ. There are 15 residues in the CDR3. The CDR3 DNA reads as TGTGCCAGCAGCTTAGGGGGACAGCCAGTTGCCGAGCAGTACTTC. This gives the protein CASSLGGQPVAEQYF.

The chain employs TRBV27 and TRBJ2-1; D is undetermined. Germline CDR1 is MNHEY and CDR2 is SMNVEV (reference sequence). This CDR3 is built from 14 residues. V was pared by 4 bases and J by 8 bases, with 15 bases between. CDR3 in DNA: TGTGCCAGCAGTTCGACGCACCCTAATCATGAGCAGTTCTTC. Translated, it gives CASSSTHPNHEQFF.

The rearrangement links TRBV6-5 to TRBJ2-1, with D unclear. With 5 bases removed from V and 8 bases from J, the gap between germline ends came to 19 bases. Germline CDR1 is MNHEY and CDR2 is SVGAGI. This CDR3 contains 15 residues. CDR3 amino acids: CASSKSLGLGDEQFF. Written as DNA, the CDR3 is TGTGCCAGCAGTAAAAGCCTAGGTTTGGGCGATGAGCAGTTCTTC.

This clone was counted once. The rearrangement joins TRBV2 to TRBJ2-4; TRBD1 aligns across 8 bases. The CDR3 length is 14 residues. Germline assignment: CDR1 SNHLY and CDR2 FYNNEI. Germline trimming cut 2 bases from V and 7 bases from J; bases unmatched to any gene: 4. CDR3 nucleotides: TGTGCCAGCAGTGAAATGGACAGGGCGAACATTCAGTACTTC. Translation gives CASSEMDRANIQYF.

The rearrangement joins TRBV28 to TRBJ2-7; either TRBD1 or TRBD2 may supply D (5 bases each). CDR1 and CDR2 (germline): MDHEN, SYDVKM. V lost 4 bases, J lost 3 bases, and 19 bases lay in between. This CDR3 is built from 16 residues. This chain's CDR3 is CASSSFRDGDFYEQYF. CDR3 sequence (DNA): TGTGCCAGCAGTTCTTTTCGGGACGGAGACTTCTACGAGCAGTACTTC.

This chain links TRBV28 with TRBJ2-6; either TRBD1 or TRBD2 may fit D (5 bases each). Germline assignment: CDR1 MDHEN and CDR2 SYDVKM. Trimming pared 4 bases from V and 0 bases from J, leaving 19 bases between. The CDR3 consists of 19 residues. In DNA form, the CDR3 reads TGTGCCAGCAGTTCTTACTTGGGACCCAAGATCTCTGGGGCCAACGTCCTGACTTTC. The encoded protein is CASSSYLGPKISGANVLTF.

The V call is TRBV27, the J call TRBJ2-7; 8 bases align to TRBD2. The CDR3 has 14 residues. The germline V gene encodes CDR1 MNHEY and CDR2 SMNVEV (reference sequence). The V and J ends lost 6 bases and 2 bases, in that order; junction bases with no gene match: 6. In DNA, the CDR3 is TGTGCCAGCAGGATCGGGAGGGGAACCTACGAGCAGTACTTC. This codes for CASRIGRGTYEQYF.

The chain couples TRBV4-1 to TRBJ1-1; unclear D gene. The V end was cut by 4 bases, the J end by 5 bases, with 26 bases between. CDR3 length equals 18 residues. In germline, CDR1 is MGHRA, CDR2 YSYEKL. The CDR3: CASSLPNIGSPLWTEAFF. The CDR3 bases are TGCGCCAGCAGCCTCCCGAACATCGGCAGCCCCTTGTGGACTGAAGCTTTCTTT.

This clone was recorded once. This rearrangement joins TRBV7-9 to TRBJ1-3; 10 nucleotides agree with TRBD1. The V gene end was trimmed by 5 bases and the J gene end by 16 bases; junction bases not matched to a gene: 8. Germline CDR1 reads SEHNR; CDR2 reads FQNEAQ (reference sequence). The CDR3 runs 12 residues. CDR3 nucleotides: TGTGCCAGCAGCCACGACAGGGGGCCCCTGTATTTT. It specifies CASSHDRGPLYF.

The rearrangement joins TRBV11-2 to TRBJ2-5; D might be TRBD1 (6 bases). Germline V gene sequence: CDR1 SGHAT, CDR2 FQNNGV. The length of the CDR3 is 15 residues. Trimming stripped 2 bases from V and 3 bases from J, with 13 bases between. CDR3 in amino acids: CASSLTARTEETQYF. DNA for the CDR3: TGTGCCAGCAGCTTAACAGCAAGGACAGAAGAGACCCAGTACTTC.

This clone was observed a single time. The chain combines TRBV12-5 with TRBJ2-5; no clear D gene. Germline CDR1 and CDR2: LGHNT and FRNRAP. The V end lost 1 base, the J end lost 4 bases, and 13 bases lay between the germline ends. The CDR3 extends over 15 amino acids. DNA for the CDR3: TGTGCTAGTGGTTTGGGGTCCCGGGCCGGAGAGACCCAGTACTTC. It specifies CASGLGSRAGETQYF.

V usage is TRBV15 and J usage is TRBJ2-7, with 7 bases identical to TRBD2. V lost 0 bases, J lost 2 bases, and 7 bases stayed unmatched. Germline loops: CDR1 LNHNV, CDR2 YYDKDF (reference sequence). The CDR3 contains 16 residues. CDR3 loop: CATSRDWAGDTYEQYF. Here the CDR3 DNA reads TGTGCCACCAGCAGAGATTGGGCGGGAGACACCTACGAGCAGTACTTC.

Concerning this clone itself: Other DNA sequences in the same sample also yield this CDR3. The chain carries TRBV5-1 and TRBJ2-5; D is undetermined. Germline values: CDR1 SGHRS, CDR2 YFSETQ. The CDR3 sequence is 12 residues long. V shed 0 bases and J shed 4 bases, with 4 bases lying between them. Here the CDR3 reads CASSLGPETQYF. The CDR3 region has the DNA TGCGCCAGCAGCTTGGGCCCAGAGACCCAGTACTTC.

Concerning this clone: Other DNA sequences in this sample translate to the same CDR3. The chain couples TRBV27 to TRBJ2-7, with 11 nucleotides matching TRBD1. The CDR3 consists of 16 residues. V shed 5 bases and J 2 bases; nucleotides not matched to a gene: 8. The germline V gene encodes CDR1 MNHEY and CDR2 SMNVEV (reference sequence). DNA of the CDR3: TGTGCCAGCAGTCTTATACTGGGACAGGGGGCCTACGAGCAGTACTTC. This gives the protein CASSLILGQGAYEQYF.

This sequence joins TRBV7-9 and TRBJ2-7; D perhaps matches TRBD2 (5 bases). The germline V gene encodes CDR1 SEHNR and CDR2 FQNEAQ (reference sequence). The CDR3 contains 15 residues. V was pared by 2 bases and J by 7 bases, with 18 bases between. The CDR3 DNA sequence: TGTGCCAGCAGCTTATCTGGGCATGAATCGGGGGAGCAGTACTTC. Translating gives CASSLSGHESGEQYF.

V gene TRBV30 combines with J gene TRBJ2-2; D might be TRBD1 or TRBD2, each matching 6 bases. The germline gives CDR1 GTSNPN, CDR2 SVGIG (reference sequence). V was cut by 5 bases and J by 7 bases, with 20 bases left in between. The CDR3 covers 15 residues. CDR3 coding DNA: TGTGCCTGGGGCCGAGAGGGGGACTGGGACGGGGAGCTGTTTTTT. Its translation: CAWGREGDWDGELFF.

This chain connects TRBV9 to TRBJ2-3; D unclear. Trimming cost V 2 bases and J 2 bases, with 12 bases left between them. This CDR3 comprises 15 residues. CDR1 is SGDLS and CDR2 is YYNGEE in the germline V gene. The CDR3 coding sequence is TGTGCCAGCAGCGTCCGCGGTAGTCTCACAGATACGCAGTATTTT. As protein: CASSVRGSLTDTQYF.